The T cell receptor (beta chain) described here comes from a study of post-analysis software for immune sequencing data. This clonotype turned up a few times. Included in the TCR beta cDNA libraries were unique molecular identifiers. Using its own MiXCR run on the PCR reads, TCRdb lists one record per CDR3 protein. The repertoire consists of 700,000 to 800,000 distinct CDR3 sequences, with about 27% occurring once and the leading ten covering 0.5% to 0.6%. The receptor's source is a girl aged 5-17 years with multiple sclerosis. Specimen: blood.

CDR3 sequence (DNA): TGTGCCAGCAGCATACAACTAGCGACTGATACGCAGTATTTT. This encodes CASSIQLATDTQYF. The rearrangement joins TRBV12-3 or TRBV12-4 to TRBJ2-3; TRBD2 matches 7 bases. The J segment lost 6 bases and the V segment lost 6 bases, leaving 9 bases of the junction unmatched. This CDR3 is 14 amino acids long.